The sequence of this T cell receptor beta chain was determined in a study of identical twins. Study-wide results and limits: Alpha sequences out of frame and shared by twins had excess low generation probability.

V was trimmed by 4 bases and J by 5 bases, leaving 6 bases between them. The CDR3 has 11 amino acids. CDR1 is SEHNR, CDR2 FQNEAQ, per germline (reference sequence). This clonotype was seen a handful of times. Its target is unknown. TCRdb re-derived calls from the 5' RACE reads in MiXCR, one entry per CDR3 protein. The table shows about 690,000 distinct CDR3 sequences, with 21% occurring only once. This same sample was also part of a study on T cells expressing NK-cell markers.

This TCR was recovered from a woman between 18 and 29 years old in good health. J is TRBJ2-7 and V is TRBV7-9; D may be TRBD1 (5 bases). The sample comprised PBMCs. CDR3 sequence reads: CASSSRDEQYF. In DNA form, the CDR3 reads TGTGCCAGCAGCTCCAGGGACGAGCAGTACTTC.